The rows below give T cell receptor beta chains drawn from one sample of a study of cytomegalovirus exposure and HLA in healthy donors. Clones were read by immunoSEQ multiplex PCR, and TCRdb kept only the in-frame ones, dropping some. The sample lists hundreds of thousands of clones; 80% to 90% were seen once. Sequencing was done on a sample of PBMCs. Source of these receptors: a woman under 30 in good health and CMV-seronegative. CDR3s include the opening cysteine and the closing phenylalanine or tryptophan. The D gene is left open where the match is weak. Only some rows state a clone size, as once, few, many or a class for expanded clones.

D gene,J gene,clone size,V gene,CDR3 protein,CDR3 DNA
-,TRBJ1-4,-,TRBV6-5,CASSNRGVVEKLFF,TGTGCCAGCAGCAACCGGGGGGTAGTGGAAAAACTGTTTTTT
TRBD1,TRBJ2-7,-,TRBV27,CANPGQGHEQYF,TGTGCCAACCCGGGACAGGGCCACGAGCAGTACTTC
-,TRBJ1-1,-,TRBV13,CASSRTSQGAFF,TGTGCCAGCAGCCGGACATCTCAGGGAGCTTTCTTT
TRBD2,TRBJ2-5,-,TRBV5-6,CASSPSGRAWETQYF,TGTGCCAGCAGCCCTAGCGGGAGGGCCTGGGAGACCCAGTACTTC
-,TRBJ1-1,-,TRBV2,CASCPIGVRAFF,TGTGCCAGCTGTCCTATAGGGGTTCGAGCTTTCTTT
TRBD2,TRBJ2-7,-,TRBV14,CASSQHEGRGYEQYF,TGTGCCAGCAGCCAACATGAGGGGAGGGGCTACGAGCAGTACTTC
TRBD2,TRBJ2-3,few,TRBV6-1,CASRASGGSGDTQYF,TGTGCCAGCAGAGCTAGCGGGGGCTCCGGGGATACGCAGTATTTT
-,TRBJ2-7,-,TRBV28,CASREGPPYEQYF,TGTGCCAGCAGGGAGGGCCCCCCCTACGAGCAGTACTTC
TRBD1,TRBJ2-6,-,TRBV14,CASSPQGSGANVLTF,TGTGCCAGCAGCCCACAGGGGTCTGGGGCCAACGTCCTGACTTTC
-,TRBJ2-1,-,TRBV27,CASSLYLAPGNEQFF,TGTGCCAGCAGTTTATATCTAGCCCCGGGCAATGAGCAGTTCTTC
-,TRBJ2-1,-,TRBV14,CASSQVRGAGNEQFF,TGTGCCAGCAGCCAAGTCCGGGGAGCCGGCAATGAGCAGTTCTTC
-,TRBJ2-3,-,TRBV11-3,CASSLSAASTDTQYF,TGTGCCAGCAGCTTAAGCGCAGCGAGCACAGATACGCAGTATTTT
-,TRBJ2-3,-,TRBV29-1,CSVPVTDTQYF,TGCAGCGTTCCAGTCACAGATACGCAGTATTTT
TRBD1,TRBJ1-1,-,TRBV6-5,CASRDRGTTEAFF,TGTGCCAGCAGGGACAGGGGGACCACTGAAGCTTTCTTT
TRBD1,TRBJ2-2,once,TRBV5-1,CATGQGANAGELFF,TGCGCCACGGGGCAGGGGGCGAACGCCGGGGAGCTGTTTTTT
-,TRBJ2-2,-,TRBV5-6,CASSWGSDTGELFF,TGTGCCAGCAGTTGGGGCAGCGACACCGGGGAGCTGTTTTTT
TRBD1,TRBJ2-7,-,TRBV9,CASSHHRGQSSYEQYF,TGTGCCAGCAGCCATCATAGGGGACAGAGCTCCTACGAGCAGTACTTC
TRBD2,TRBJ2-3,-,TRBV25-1,CASSHLAGGLINTQYF,TGTGCCAGCAGTCATCTAGCGGGAGGGCTCATCAACACGCAGTATTTT
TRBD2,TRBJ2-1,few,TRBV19,CASSISGGFNEQFF,TGTGCCAGTAGTATCTCGGGGGGGTTCAATGAGCAGTTCTTC
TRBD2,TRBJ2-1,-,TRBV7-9,CASRPSGSVSYNEQFF,TGTGCCAGCAGACCTAGCGGGAGTGTGTCCTACAATGAGCAGTTCTTC
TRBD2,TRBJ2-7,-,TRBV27,CASSWTSASYEQYF,TGTGCCAGCAGTTGGACTAGTGCCTCCTACGAGCAGTACTTC
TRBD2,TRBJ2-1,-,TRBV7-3,CASSPGGRAVEQFF,TGTGCCAGCAGCCCTGGAGGGAGGGCCGTGGAGCAGTTCTTC
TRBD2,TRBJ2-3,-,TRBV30,CAWSPTSGTDTQYF,TGTGCCTGGAGTCCGACTAGCGGGACAGATACGCAGTATTTT
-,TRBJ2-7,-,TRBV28,CASSFSGLSYEQYF,TGTGCCAGCAGTTTCTCAGGCCTTTCCTACGAGCAGTACTTC
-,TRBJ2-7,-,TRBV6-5,CASSSRQGMAYEQYF,TGTGCCAGCAGCTCCCGGCAGGGAATGGCCTACGAGCAGTACTTC
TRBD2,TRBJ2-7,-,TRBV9,CASSVEASGRGQGYEQYF,TGTGCCAGCAGCGTAGAAGCTAGCGGGAGAGGTCAAGGGTACGAGCAGTACTTC
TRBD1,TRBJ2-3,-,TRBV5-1,CASSLGDRSTDTQYF,TGCGCCAGCAGCTTGGGGGACAGAAGCACAGATACGCAGTATTTT
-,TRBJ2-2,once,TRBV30,CAWSAGDFTGELFF,TGTGCCTGGAGTGCCGGGGACTTCACCGGGGAGCTGTTTTTT
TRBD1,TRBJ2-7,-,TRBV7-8,CASSDRDRGIGYEQYF,TGTGCCAGCAGCGACCGGGACAGGGGTATTGGATACGAGCAGTACTTC
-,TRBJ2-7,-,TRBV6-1,CASSERGDRYF,TGTGCCAGCAGTGAACGAGGTGACAGGTACTTC
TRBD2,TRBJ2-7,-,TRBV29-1,CSVELGLAGDGPYEQYF,TGCAGCGTTGAGTTAGGACTAGCGGGAGACGGACCCTACGAGCAGTACTTC
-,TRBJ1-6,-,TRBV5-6,CASTRGGDANSPLHF,TGTGCCAGCACCCGGGGAGGGGACGCCAATTCACCCCTCCACTTT
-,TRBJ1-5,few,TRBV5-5,CASSLAQGGTQPQHF,TGTGCCAGCAGCTTGGCACAGGGTGGTACTCAGCCCCAGCATTTT